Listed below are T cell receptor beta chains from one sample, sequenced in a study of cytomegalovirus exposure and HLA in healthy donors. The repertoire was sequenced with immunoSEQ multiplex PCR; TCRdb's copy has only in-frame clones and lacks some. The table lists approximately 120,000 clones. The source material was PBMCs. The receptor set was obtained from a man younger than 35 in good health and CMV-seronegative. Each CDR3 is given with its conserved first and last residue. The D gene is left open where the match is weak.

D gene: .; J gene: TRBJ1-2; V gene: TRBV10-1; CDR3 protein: CASSEFPGALEGYTF; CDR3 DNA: TGCGCCAGCAGTGAGTTCCCAGGGGCCTTGGAGGGCTACACCTTC
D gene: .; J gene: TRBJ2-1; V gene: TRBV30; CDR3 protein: CAWSLSSYNEQFF; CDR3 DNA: TGTGCCTGGAGTCTATCCTCCTACAATGAGCAGTTCTTC
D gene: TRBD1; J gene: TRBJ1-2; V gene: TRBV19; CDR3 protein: CASRPDRDYGYTF; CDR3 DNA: TGTGCCAGTAGACCGGACAGGGACTATGGCTACACCTTC
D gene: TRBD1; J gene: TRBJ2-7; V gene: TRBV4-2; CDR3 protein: CASSQEGTASSYEQYF; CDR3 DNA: TGTGCCAGCAGCCAGGAAGGGACAGCCTCCTCCTACGAGCAGTACTTC
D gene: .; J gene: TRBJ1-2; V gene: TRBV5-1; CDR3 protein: CASRASDPNYGYTF; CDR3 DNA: TGCGCCAGCCGTGCCTCAGATCCGAACTATGGCTACACCTTC
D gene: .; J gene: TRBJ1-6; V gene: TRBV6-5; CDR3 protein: CASSPGTTNSPLHF; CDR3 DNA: TGTGCCAGCAGTCCCGGGACAACCAATTCACCCCTCCACTTT
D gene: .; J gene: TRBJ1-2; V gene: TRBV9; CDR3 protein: CASSADRFNYGYTF; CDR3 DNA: TGTGCCAGCAGCGCCGACAGATTTAACTATGGCTACACCTTC
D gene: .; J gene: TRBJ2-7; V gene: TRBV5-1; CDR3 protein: CASSLARTTYEQYF; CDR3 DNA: TGCGCCAGCAGCTTGGCGCGTACTACCTACGAGCAGTACTTC
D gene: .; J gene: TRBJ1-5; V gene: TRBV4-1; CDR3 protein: CASSQDRGNQPQHF; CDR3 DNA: TGCGCCAGCAGCCAAGACAGGGGAAATCAGCCCCAGCATTTT
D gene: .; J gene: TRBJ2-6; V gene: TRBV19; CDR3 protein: CASSIEITGANVLTF; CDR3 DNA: TGTGCCAGTAGTATTGAGATTACTGGGGCCAACGTCCTGACTTTC
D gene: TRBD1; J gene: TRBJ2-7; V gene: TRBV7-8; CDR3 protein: CASSVYRDRGYEQYF; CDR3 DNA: TGTGCCAGCAGCGTATACCGGGACAGGGGGTACGAGCAGTACTTC
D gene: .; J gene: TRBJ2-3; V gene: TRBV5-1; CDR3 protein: CASSLETSTDTQYF; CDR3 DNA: TGCGCCAGCAGCTTGGAGACTAGCACAGATACGCAGTATTTT
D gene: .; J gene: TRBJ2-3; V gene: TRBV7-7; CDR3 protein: CASSPTGFGTDTQYF; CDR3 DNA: TGTGCCAGCAGCCCAACAGGGTTCGGAACAGATACGCAGTATTTT
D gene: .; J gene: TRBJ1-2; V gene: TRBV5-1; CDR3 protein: CASSLADRWDGYTF; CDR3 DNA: TGCGCCAGCAGCTTGGCCGACAGGTGGGATGGCTACACCTTC
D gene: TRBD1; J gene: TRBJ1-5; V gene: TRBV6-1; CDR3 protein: CASSQGTGQGENQPQHF; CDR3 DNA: TGTGCCAGCAGTCAAGGTACAGGACAGGGGGAAAATCAGCCCCAGCATTTT
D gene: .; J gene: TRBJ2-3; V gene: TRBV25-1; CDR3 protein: CASSEWAAPGTDTQYF; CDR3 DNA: TGTGCCAGCAGTGAATGGGCAGCCCCGGGCACAGATACGCAGTATTTT
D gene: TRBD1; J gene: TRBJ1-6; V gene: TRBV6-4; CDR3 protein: CASSETGTANSPLHF; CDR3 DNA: TGTGCCAGCAGTGAGACCGGGACAGCTAATTCACCCCTCCACTTT
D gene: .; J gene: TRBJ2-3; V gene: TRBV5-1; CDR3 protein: CASSPLLANGSADTQYF; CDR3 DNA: TGCGCCAGCAGCCCCCTTTTGGCTAACGGGAGTGCAGATACGCAGTATTTT
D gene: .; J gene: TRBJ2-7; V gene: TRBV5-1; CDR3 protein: CASSSAGGVYF; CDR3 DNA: TGCGCCAGCAGCTCGGCCGGTGGAGTATACTTC
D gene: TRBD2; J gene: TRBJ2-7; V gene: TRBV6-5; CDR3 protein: CASSNQVAGDFEQYF; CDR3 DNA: TGTGCCAGCAGCAACCAGGTAGCGGGTGACTTCGAGCAGTACTTC
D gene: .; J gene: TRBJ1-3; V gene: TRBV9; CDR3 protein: CASSVYGSAGNTIYF; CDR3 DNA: TGTGCCAGCAGCGTATACGGCAGCGCTGGAAACACCATATATTTT
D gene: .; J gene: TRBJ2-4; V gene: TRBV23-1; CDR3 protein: CASSQSLPRSDF; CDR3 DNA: TGCGCCAGCAGTCAATCGTTACCACGATCGGACTTC
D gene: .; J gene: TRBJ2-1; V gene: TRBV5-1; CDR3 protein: CASSLGGTNLPNEQFF; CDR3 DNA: TGCGCCAGCAGCTTGGGAGGGACAAACCTCCCCAATGAGCAGTTCTTC
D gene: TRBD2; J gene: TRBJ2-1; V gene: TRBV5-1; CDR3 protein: CASSQTSLGEMEQFF; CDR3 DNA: TGCGCCAGCAGCCAGACTAGCTTGGGGGAGATGGAGCAGTTCTTC
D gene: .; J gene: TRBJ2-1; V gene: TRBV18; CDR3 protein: CASSPSRTHHEQFF; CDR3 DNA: TGTGCCAGCTCACCTAGTCGGACTCATCATGAGCAGTTCTTC
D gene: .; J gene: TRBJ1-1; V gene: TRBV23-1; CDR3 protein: CASSHRPLVFEGEDTEAFF; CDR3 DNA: TGCGCCAGCAGTCACCGTCCCTTGGTTTTCGAGGGGGAAGACACTGAAGCTTTCTTT
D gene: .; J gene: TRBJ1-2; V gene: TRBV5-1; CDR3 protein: CASSYAGHSVYGYTF; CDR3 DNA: TGCGCCAGCAGTTACGCCGGACATTCTGTTTATGGCTACACCTTC
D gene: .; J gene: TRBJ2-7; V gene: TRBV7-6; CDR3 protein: CASSLVGVYEQYF; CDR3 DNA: TGTGCCAGCAGCTTAGTGGGAGTTTACGAGCAGTACTTC